Below, 21 T cell receptor beta chains from the same sample are listed, as sequenced in a study of cytomegalovirus exposure and HLA in healthy donors. Primers included in the PCR were 60 Vbeta and 13 Jbeta primers. Assay: immunoSEQ multiplex PCR; the TCRdb copy retains only in-frame clones and omits some. The sample includes 90,000 to 100,000 clones, about 66% of them seen just once. The sample taken for sequencing was PBMCs. These receptors were collected from a boy aged 10-17 years in good health and CMV-seropositive.

V and J are TRBV6-6 and TRBJ1-4; the D gene is possibly TRBD1 (5 bases). CDR3 length: 13 amino acids. The ends were cut back, 2 bases at V and 8 bases at J, with 9 bases in the middle. Germline CDR1 is MNHNY and CDR2 is SVGAGI (reference sequence). The CDR3 nucleotides are TGTGCCAGCAGTTACAGGGGTGGGGAAAAACTGTTTTTT. Translating it yields CASSYRGGEKLFF.

The chain joins TRBV9 to TRBJ2-3; 7 bases are a match to TRBD2. Losses at the gene ends were 0 bases for V and 5 bases for J; bases not matched to a gene: 3. Germline values: CDR1 SGDLS, CDR2 YYNGEE. The CDR3 runs to 14 residues. The CDR3 spells CASSVATGGDTQYF. The DNA for the CDR3 is TGTGCCAGCAGCGTAGCTACGGGGGGAGATACGCAGTATTTT.

The chain recombines TRBV7-6 with TRBJ1-3; D possibly corresponds to TRBD1 (5 bases). Germline V gives CDR1 SGHVS, CDR2 FNYEAQ. This CDR3 region has 14 residues. V was trimmed by 1 base and J by 2 bases, leaving 6 bases between them. The CDR3 is CASSLGGAGNTIYF. CDR3 nucleotides: TGTGCCAGCAGCTTAGGGGGGGCTGGAAACACCATATATTTT.

This clone was seen a handful of times. This chain joins TRBV5-1 and TRBJ1-3; D gene ambiguous. Germline V gene lookup returns CDR1 SGHRS and CDR2 YFSETQ. V lost 0 bases and J 0 bases, leaving 10 bases between the germline ends. The CDR3 loop spans 16 amino acids. The CDR3 sequence: CASSLGGSYSGNTIYF. CDR3 sequence (DNA): TGCGCCAGCAGCTTGGGAGGGAGTTACTCTGGAAACACCATATATTTT.

This clone was observed a handful of times. The CDR3 DNA reads as TGTGCCAGTAGTATAAATAGCGGGAGGGCTGAGACCCAGTACTTC. Residues: CASSINSGRAETQYF. The chain carries TRBV19 and TRBJ2-5, with 11 bases that match TRBD2. J gave up 5 bases and V 2 bases, and 4 bases lay outside the gene matches. Germline lookup yields CDR1 LNHDA and CDR2 SQIVND (reference sequence). This CDR3 contains 15 residues.

The chain combines TRBV6-1 with TRBJ2-7; 10 nucleotides align to TRBD1. V lost 4 bases, J lost 3 bases, and 3 bases stayed unmatched. CDR1 is MNHNS and CDR2 is SASEGT in the germline V gene. This CDR3 contains 14 residues. The CDR3 is CASSGTGGFYEQYF. CDR3 nucleotide sequence: TGTGCCAGCAGTGGGACAGGGGGGTTCTACGAGCAGTACTTC.

The rearrangement links TRBV18 to TRBJ1-6, with D maybe TRBD1 (5 bases). The CDR3 totals 16 residues. V lost 6 bases, J lost 3 bases, and 15 bases lay in between. Germline V CDR1 and CDR2: KGHSH, LQKENI. CDR3 coding DNA: TGTGCCAGCTCGATGGGGCCCTTCGACTATAATTCACCCCTCCACTTT. It specifies CASSMGPFDYNSPLHF.

The rearrangement links TRBV5-6 to TRBJ2-7, with 10 bases matching TRBD2. Germline loops: CDR1 SGHDT, CDR2 YYEEEE. The CDR3 is 16 amino acids. V shed 0 bases, J shed 4 bases, and the junction held 7 bases outside the gene matches. CDR3 nucleotides: TGTGCCAGCAGCTTGGTCTCGGCTAGCGGGAGTTACGAGCAGTACTTC. It yields the protein CASSLVSASGSYEQYF.

Here the CDR3 reads CASSLDQGETQYF. CDR3 coding DNA: TGTGCCAGCAGCTTAGACCAGGGAGAGACCCAGTACTTC. The genes are TRBV7-2 and TRBJ2-5; TRBD1 is a possible D gene (5 bases). Germline assignment: CDR1 SGHTA and CDR2 FQGNSA. The V and J ends lost 1 base and 4 bases respectively, with 7 bases between them. The CDR3 totals 13 residues.

The V gene is TRBV5-6, the J gene TRBJ2-2; TRBD1 matches 7 bases. V dropped 4 bases and J dropped 6; count of bases not matched to a gene: 6. CDR3 length: 14 residues. Germline V gene sequence: CDR1 SGHDT, CDR2 YYEEEE. DNA for the CDR3: TGTGCCAGCAGCCTAGACAGGGTATCCGGGGAGCTGTTTTTT. Protein product: CASSLDRVSGELFF. The whole variable domain, filled in from reference TRBV5-6 and TRBJ2-2, reads DAGVTQSPTHLIKTRGQQVTLRCSPKSGHDTVSWYQQALGQGPQFIFQYYEEEERQRGNFPDRFSGHQFPNYSSELNVNALLLGDSALYLCASSLDRVSGELFFGEGSRLTVL.

In its sample, this clone was seen a few times. This chain links TRBV7-6 with TRBJ1-2, with 8 bases fitting TRBD1. CDR3 size: 13 residues. Germline V gene sequence: CDR1 SGHVS, CDR2 FNYEAQ. J gave up 6 bases and V 6 bases, and 6 bases lay outside the gene matches. In nucleotides, the CDR3 is TGTGCCAGCAGTCTCAGGGGGCTCGATGGCTACACCTTC. This encodes CASSLRGLDGYTF.

The chain employs TRBV5-4 and TRBJ1-2; TRBD1 matches at 9 bases. CDR3 length: 14 residues. J gave up 2 bases and V 1 base, and 0 bases lay outside the gene matches. Germline V gene sequence: CDR1 SGHNT, CDR2 YYREEE (reference sequence). The CDR3 DNA reads as TGTGCCAGCAGCTTGACAGGGGGCAACTATGGCTACACCTTC. Protein sequence: CASSLTGGNYGYTF. Based on the CDR3 plus reference TRBV5-4 and TRBJ1-2, the full variable domain is ETGVTQSPTHLIKTRGQQVTLRCSSQSGHNTVSWYQQALGQGPQFIFQYYREEENGRGNFPPRFSGLQFPNYSSELNVNALELDDSALYLCASSLTGGNYGYTFGSGTRLTVV.

A few counts support this clone. This sequence joins TRBV6-6 and TRBJ2-3, with no clear D. Per the germline V gene, CDR1 is MNHNY and CDR2 is SVGAGI (reference sequence). The CDR3 runs to 14 residues. V dropped 2 bases and J dropped 0 bases, with 6 bases sitting between them. The CDR3 reads CASSYGSSTDTQYF. In DNA form, the CDR3 reads TGTGCCAGCAGTTACGGCAGTAGCACAGATACGCAGTATTTT.

A few counts support this clone. V and J are TRBV6-5 and TRBJ1-1; tentatively, D is TRBD1 (6 bases). The ends were cut back, 3 bases at V and 2 bases at J, with 13 bases in the middle. Germline V CDR1 and CDR2: MNHEY, SVGAGI. This CDR3 is 15 amino acids long. CDR3: CASSYTGGANTEAFF. The CDR3 DNA follows: TGTGCCAGCAGTTATACGGGGGGCGCAAACACTGAAGCTTTCTTT.

In this sample, this clone turned up a few times. The chain is built from TRBV30 and TRBJ2-1, with 8 bases that match TRBD2. CDR1 and CDR2 (germline): GTSNPN, SVGIG (reference sequence). The CDR3 extends over 14 amino acids. V lost 5 bases to trimming and J lost 5 bases; unmatched junction nucleotides: 8. Here the CDR3 reads CAWGTSGANNEQFF. CDR3 nucleotides: TGTGCCTGGGGCACTAGCGGAGCTAACAATGAGCAGTTCTTC.

This clone was picked up a small number of times. The chain links TRBV7-2 to TRBJ2-2; D is uncertain. The CDR3 consists of 16 residues. The V gene lost 1 base and the J gene lost 0 bases, with 9 bases spanning the gap. Per germline, CDR1 SGHTA and CDR2 FQGNSA. The CDR3 spells CASSLGLNSNTGELFF. CDR3 nucleotide sequence: TGTGCCAGCAGCTTAGGACTTAACTCGAACACCGGGGAGCTGTTTTTT.

The chain couples TRBV28 to TRBJ2-7, with 9 nucleotides matching TRBD1. Germline V lookup: CDR1 MDHEN, CDR2 SYDVKM. The CDR3 is 16 amino acids. Trimming removed 1 base from V and 4 bases from J; junction bases left unmatched: 8. CDR3 in amino acids: CASSLLAGQGLYEQYF. The CDR3 nucleotides are TGTGCCAGCAGTTTATTGGCGGGACAGGGCCTGTACGAGCAGTACTTC.

The chain is built from TRBV29-1 and TRBJ2-2, with D uncertain. V shed 4 bases and J shed 6 bases, with 9 bases lying between them. CDR3 length: 12 residues. Germline CDR1 is SQVTM and CDR2 is ANQGSEA. CDR3 residues: CSVVGVAGELFF. As DNA, the CDR3 is TGCAGCGTTGTAGGAGTAGCCGGGGAGCTGTTTTTT.

The chain is built from TRBV5-1 and TRBJ1-1; possible D gene TRBD1, 6 bases. Germline CDR1 is SGHRS and CDR2 is YFSETQ. The CDR3 has 18 amino acids. Trimming removed 4 bases at V and 0 bases at J, with 22 bases between. CDR3 in DNA: TGCGCCAGCAGCGGTTCCCGTGGGGCAGGGGTCCTGAACACTGAAGCTTTCTTT. It codes for CASSGSRGAGVLNTEAFF. Looking up the rest from reference TRBV5-1 and TRBJ1-1 gives the full variable domain: KAGVTQTPRYLIKTRGQQVTLSCSPISGHRSVSWYQQTPGQGLQFLFEYFSETQRNKGNFPGRFSGRQFSNSRSEMNVSTLELGDSALYLCASSGSRGAGVLNTEAFFGQGTRLTVV.

The chain carries TRBV6-5 and TRBJ1-1; D might be TRBD1 (6 bases). Deletions cut 4 bases from V and 6 bases from J, with 12 bases between. CDR3 length: 13 residues. Germline V gene data show CDR1 as MNHEY and CDR2 as SVGAGI. In DNA form, the CDR3 reads TGTGCCAGCAGTTGGACAGAGAAGTCTGAAGCTTTCTTT. Protein sequence: CASSWTEKSEAFF.

A single count supports this clone. J is TRBJ2-7 and V is TRBV6-1; D remains ambiguous. The CDR3 covers 11 residues. Trimming took off 8 bases at V and 1 base at J, with 6 bases between the two ends. Germline CDR1 reads MNHNS; CDR2 reads SASEGT. The CDR3 loop reads CASCQSYEQYF. CDR3 coding DNA: TGTGCCAGCTGTCAGTCCTACGAGCAGTACTTC.